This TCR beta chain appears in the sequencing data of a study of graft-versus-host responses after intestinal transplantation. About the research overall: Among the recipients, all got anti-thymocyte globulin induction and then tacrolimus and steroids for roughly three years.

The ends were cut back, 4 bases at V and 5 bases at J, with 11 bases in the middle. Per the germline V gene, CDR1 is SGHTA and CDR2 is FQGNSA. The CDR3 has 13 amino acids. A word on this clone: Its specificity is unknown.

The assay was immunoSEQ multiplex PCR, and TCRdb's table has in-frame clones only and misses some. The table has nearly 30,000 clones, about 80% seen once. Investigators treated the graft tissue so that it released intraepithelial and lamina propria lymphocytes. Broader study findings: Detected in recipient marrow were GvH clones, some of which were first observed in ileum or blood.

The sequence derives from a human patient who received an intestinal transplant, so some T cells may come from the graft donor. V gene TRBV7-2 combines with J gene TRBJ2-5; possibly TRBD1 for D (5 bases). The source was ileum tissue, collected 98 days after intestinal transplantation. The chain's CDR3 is CASSSVKGETQYF. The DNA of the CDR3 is TGTGCCAGCAGCTCAGTGAAGGGGGAGACCCAGTACTTC.